This T cell receptor (beta chain) was sequenced during a study of memory CD4+ T cells and cytomegalovirus serostatus. Broader study findings: Repertoires predicted CMV serostatus with median bootstrapped AUC of approximately 0.94. Each of approximately 63 CMV-associated TCRbeta sequences occurred in one to five individuals.

In regard to this clone: Its antigen is unknown.

Produced via immunoSEQ multiplex PCR; TCRdb's table is partial and in-frame only. The table lists 46,000 or so clones, just under 80% of them singletons. Germline lookup yields CDR1 LNHDA and CDR2 SQIVND (reference sequence). The CDR3 consists of 15 residues. V was shortened by 4 bases and J by 2 bases, with 12 bases between the two germline ends. Single viable CD3+CD4+CD8-CD45RO+ cells were sorted as the memory CD4+ T cells. Total CD4+ T cells were enriched by CD4 positive selection. The chain carries TRBV19 and TRBJ1-5; D is uncertain. Sequenced sample: memory CD4+ T cells from blood. This TCR was recovered from an adult in good health and CMV-seronegative. The CDR3 protein is CASSNGVGGNQPQHF. Written as DNA, the CDR3 is TGTGCCAGTAGTAATGGGGTTGGTGGCAATCAGCCCCAGCATTTT.